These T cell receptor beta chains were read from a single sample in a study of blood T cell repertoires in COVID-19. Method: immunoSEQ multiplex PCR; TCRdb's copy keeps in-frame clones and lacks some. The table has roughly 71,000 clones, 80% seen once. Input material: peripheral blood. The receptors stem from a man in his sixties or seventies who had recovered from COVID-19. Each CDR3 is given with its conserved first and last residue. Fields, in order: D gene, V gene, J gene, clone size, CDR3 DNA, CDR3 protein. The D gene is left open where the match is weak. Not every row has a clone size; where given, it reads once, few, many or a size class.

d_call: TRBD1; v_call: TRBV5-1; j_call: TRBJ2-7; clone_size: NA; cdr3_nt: TGCGCCAGCAGCAGAGGACCGGGACAGGGTTACGAGCAGTACTTC; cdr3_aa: CASSRGPGQGYEQYF
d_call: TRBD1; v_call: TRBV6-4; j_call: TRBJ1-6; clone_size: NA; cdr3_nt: TGTGCCAGCAGTTTACACCCGGGACAGAGTAATTCACCCCTCCACTTT; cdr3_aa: CASSLHPGQSNSPLHF
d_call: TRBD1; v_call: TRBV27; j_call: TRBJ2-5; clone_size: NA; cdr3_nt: TGTGCCAGCAGTTATCGGACAGGGCAAGAGACCCAGTACTTC; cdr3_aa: CASSYRTGQETQYF
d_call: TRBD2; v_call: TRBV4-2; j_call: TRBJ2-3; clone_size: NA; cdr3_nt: TGTGCCAGCAGCCCTTCGACTAGCGGATTTAACACAGATACGCAGTATTTT; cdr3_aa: CASSPSTSGFNTDTQYF
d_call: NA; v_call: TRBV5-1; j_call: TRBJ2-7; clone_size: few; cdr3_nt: TGCGCCAGCAGCACGGACAGCTACGAGCAGTACTTC; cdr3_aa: CASSTDSYEQYF
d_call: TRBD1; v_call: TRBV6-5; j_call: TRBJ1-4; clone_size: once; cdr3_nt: TGTGCCAGCAGTAATACAGGGGGAACTAATGAAAAACTGTTTTTT; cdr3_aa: CASSNTGGTNEKLFF
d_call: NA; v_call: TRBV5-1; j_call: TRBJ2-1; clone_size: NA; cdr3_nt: TGCGCCAGCAGCTTGACACGCCCCTCCGTGGAGCAGTTCTTC; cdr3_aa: CASSLTRPSVEQFF
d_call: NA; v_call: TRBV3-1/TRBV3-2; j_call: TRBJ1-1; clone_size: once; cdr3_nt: TGTGCCAGCAGCCACACCCAACTTGGGGACATGAACACTGAAGCTTTCTTT; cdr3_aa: CASSHTQLGDMNTEAFF
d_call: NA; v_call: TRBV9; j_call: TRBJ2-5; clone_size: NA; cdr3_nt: TGTGCCAGCAGCCCCAAGAGGGATGTGTACCAAGAGACCCAGTACTTC; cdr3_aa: CASSPKRDVYQETQYF
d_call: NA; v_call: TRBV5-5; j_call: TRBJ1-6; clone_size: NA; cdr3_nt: TGTGCCAGCAGCTTGTCCCCCGCGGCGGATAATTCACCCCTCCACTTT; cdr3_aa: CASSLSPAADNSPLHF
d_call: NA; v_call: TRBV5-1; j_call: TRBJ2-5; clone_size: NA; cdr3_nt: TGCGCCAGCAGCTTGTTCCCGGGGGAAGAGACCCAGTACTTC; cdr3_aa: CASSLFPGEETQYF
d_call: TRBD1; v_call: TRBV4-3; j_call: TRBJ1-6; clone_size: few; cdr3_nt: TGCGCCAGCAGCCAAGAGTTCAGAGGGACAGGGTCTTCACCCCTCCACTTT; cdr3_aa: CASSQEFRGTGSSPLHF
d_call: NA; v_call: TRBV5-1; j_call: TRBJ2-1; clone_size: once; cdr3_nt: TGCGCCAGCAGCTCTCAGGGTGCGGAGTCCTACAATGAGCAGTTCTTC; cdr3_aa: CASSSQGAESYNEQFF
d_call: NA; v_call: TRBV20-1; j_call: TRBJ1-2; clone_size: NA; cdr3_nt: TGCAGTGGTCTTAACTATGGCTACACCTTC; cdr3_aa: CSGLNYGYTF
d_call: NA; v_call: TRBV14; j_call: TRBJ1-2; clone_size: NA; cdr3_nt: TGTGCCAGCAGCCAAGATTACGGGAAGAGGGATGGCTACACCTTC; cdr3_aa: CASSQDYGKRDGYTF